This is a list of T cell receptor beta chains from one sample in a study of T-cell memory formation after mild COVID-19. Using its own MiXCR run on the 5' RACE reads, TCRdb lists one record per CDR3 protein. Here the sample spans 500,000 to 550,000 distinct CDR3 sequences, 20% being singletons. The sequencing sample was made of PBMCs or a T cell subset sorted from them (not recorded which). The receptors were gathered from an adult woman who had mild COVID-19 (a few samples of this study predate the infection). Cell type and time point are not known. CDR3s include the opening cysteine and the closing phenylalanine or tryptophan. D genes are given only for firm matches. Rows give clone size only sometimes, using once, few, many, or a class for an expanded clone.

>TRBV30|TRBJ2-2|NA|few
CAWTEDQNTGELFF
TGTGCCTGGACCGAAGACCAGAACACCGGGGAGCTGTTTTTT
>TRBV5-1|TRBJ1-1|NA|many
CASSYKEVVNTEAFF
TGCGCCAGCAGCTATAAAGAGGTGGTCAACACTGAAGCTTTCTTT
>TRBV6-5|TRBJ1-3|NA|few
CASSYRGFAGNTIYF
TGTGCCAGCAGTTACAGGGGGTTTGCTGGAAACACCATATATTTT
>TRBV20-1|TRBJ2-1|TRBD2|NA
CSARDPLAGANNEQFF
TGCAGTGCTAGAGATCCGCTAGCGGGAGCCAACAATGAGCAGTTCTTC
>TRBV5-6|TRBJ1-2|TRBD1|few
CASSLPGGYYGYTF
TGTGCCAGCAGCTTGCCAGGGGGCTACTATGGCTACACCTTC
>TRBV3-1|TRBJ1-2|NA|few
CASSRGTPVGYTF
TGTGCCAGCAGCAGGGGGACGCCAGTCGGCTACACCTTC
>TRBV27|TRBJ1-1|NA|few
CASSLYLGADEAFF
TGTGCCAGCAGTTTATATTTGGGGGCGGATGAAGCTTTCTTT
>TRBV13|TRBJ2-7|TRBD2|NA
CASSPRTSGTGSYEQYF
TGTGCCAGCAGCCCCAGGACTAGCGGGACGGGGAGCTACGAGCAGTACTTC
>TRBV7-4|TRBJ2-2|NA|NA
CASSLEELFF
TGTGCCAGCAGCTTAGAGGAGCTGTTTTTT
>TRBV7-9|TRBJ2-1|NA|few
CASSSAINEQFF
TGTGCCAGCAGCTCGGCCATCAATGAGCAGTTCTTC
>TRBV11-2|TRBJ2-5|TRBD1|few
CASSSGTGRGETQYF
TGTGCCAGCAGCTCTGGGACAGGGAGGGGAGAGACCCAGTACTTC
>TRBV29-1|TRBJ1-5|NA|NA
CSAASGQHQPQHF
TGCAGCGCCGCATCGGGACAACATCAGCCCCAGCATTTT
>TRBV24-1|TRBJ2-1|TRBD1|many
CATRETGGYNEQFF
TGTGCCACCAGGGAGACAGGGGGCTACAATGAGCAGTTCTTC
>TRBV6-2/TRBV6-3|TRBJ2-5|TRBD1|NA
CASSTGQGNIFVAETQYF
TGTGCCAGCAGTACGGGACAGGGTAATATCTTTGTTGCAGAGACCCAGTACTTC
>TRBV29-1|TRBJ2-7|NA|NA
CSVEDHEQYF
TGCAGCGTTGAAGATCACGAGCAGTACTTC
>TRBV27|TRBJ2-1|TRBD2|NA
CASIPATSANGGDEQFF
TGTGCCAGCATTCCGGCGACTAGCGCTAATGGTGGCGATGAGCAGTTCTTC
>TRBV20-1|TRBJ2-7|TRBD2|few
CSASGTSNYEQYF
TGCAGTGCTAGCGGGACTAGCAACTACGAGCAGTACTTC
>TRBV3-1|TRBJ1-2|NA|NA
CASSQGWGDYGYTF
TGTGCCAGCAGCCAAGGGTGGGGGGACTATGGCTACACCTTC
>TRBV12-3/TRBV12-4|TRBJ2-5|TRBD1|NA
CASSPGQGREETQYF
TGTGCCAGCAGTCCCGGACAGGGCCGGGAAGAGACCCAGTACTTC
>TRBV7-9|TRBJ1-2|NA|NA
CASSLVGRSYGYTF
TGTGCCAGCAGCTTAGTGGGCCGCTCCTATGGCTACACCTTC
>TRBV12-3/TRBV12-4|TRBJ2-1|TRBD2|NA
CASSLVAGGHGEQFF
TGTGCCAGCAGTTTAGTAGCGGGGGGGCACGGTGAGCAGTTCTTC
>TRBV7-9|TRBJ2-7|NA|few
CASSLAPNYEQYF
TGTGCCAGCAGCTTAGCGCCCAACTACGAGCAGTACTTC
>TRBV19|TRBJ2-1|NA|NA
CASSIIASSYNEQFF
TGTGCCAGTAGTATTATAGCGAGCTCCTACAATGAGCAGTTCTTC
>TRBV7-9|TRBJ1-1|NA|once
CASSNKNTEAFF
TGTGCCAGCAGCAACAAGAACACTGAAGCTTTCTTT
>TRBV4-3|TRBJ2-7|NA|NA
CASSQVRAANYEQYF
TGCGCCAGCAGCCAAGTTAGGGCAGCAAACTACGAGCAGTACTTC
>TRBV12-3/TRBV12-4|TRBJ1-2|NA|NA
CASSLLRGAGGYTF
TGTGCCAGCAGTTTACTACGAGGGGCTGGTGGCTACACCTTC
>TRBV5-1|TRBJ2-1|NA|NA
CASSRGGQGLNNEQFF
TGCGCCAGCAGCCGGGGGGGACAGGGACTTAACAATGAGCAGTTCTTC
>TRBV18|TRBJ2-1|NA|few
CASSPGTEGNEQFF
TGTGCCAGCTCACCAGGGACCGAAGGGAATGAGCAGTTCTTC
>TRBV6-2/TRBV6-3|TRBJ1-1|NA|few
CASSMPPYTYTEAFF
TGTGCCAGCAGTATGCCCCCTTACACCTACACTGAAGCTTTCTTT
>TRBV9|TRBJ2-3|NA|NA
CASSVGAPRGADTQYF
TGTGCCAGCAGCGTAGGGGCTCCACGCGGGGCAGATACGCAGTATTTT
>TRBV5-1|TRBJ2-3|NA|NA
CASSFAGTPRGDTQYF
TGCGCCAGCAGCTTCGCCGGGACGCCCCGTGGAGATACGCAGTATTTT
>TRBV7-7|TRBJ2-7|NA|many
CASSLDHTTDEQYF
TGTGCCAGCAGCTTAGACCATACCACCGACGAGCAGTACTTC
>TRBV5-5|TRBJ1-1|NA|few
CASSVGGAGAFF
TGTGCCAGCAGCGTTGGGGGGGCAGGAGCTTTCTTT
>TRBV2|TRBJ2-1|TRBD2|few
CASSDPGLAGDSASEQFF
TGTGCCAGCTCCGACCCGGGACTAGCGGGAGACAGTGCAAGTGAGCAGTTCTTC
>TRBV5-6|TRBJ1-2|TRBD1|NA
CASGPQTGEVFYGYTF
TGTGCCAGCGGGCCTCAAACAGGGGAAGTTTTCTATGGCTACACCTTC
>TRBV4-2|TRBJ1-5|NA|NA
CASSQGTGAKDRSYQPQHF
TGTGCCAGCAGCCAAGGTACGGGGGCAAAGGATAGGTCGTATCAGCCCCAGCATTTT
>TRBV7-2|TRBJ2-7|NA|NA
CASSLENRPEGEQYF
TGTGCCAGCAGCTTAGAGAACCGACCGGAGGGGGAGCAGTACTTC
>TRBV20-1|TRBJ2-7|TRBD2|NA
CSARDSAGTSGGAYEQYF
TGCAGTGCTAGAGATTCCGCAGGGACTAGCGGGGGGGCCTACGAGCAGTACTTC
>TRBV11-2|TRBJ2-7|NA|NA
CASSHGAGEQYF
TGTGCCAGCAGCCACGGGGCCGGCGAGCAGTACTTC
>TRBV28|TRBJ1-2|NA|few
CASSAQAANYGYTF
TGTGCCAGCAGTGCGCAGGCGGCTAACTATGGCTACACCTTC
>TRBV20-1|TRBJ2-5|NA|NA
CSARDLPRLSHSQETQYF
TGCAGTGCTAGAGATCTCCCGAGATTGAGTCACAGCCAAGAGACCCAGTACTTC
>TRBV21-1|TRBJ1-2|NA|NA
CASSKALGRVYGYTF
TGTGCCAGCAGCAAAGCGCTCGGCAGGGTCTATGGCTACACCTTC
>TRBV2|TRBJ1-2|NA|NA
CASSHNRVVGYTF
TGTGCCAGCAGCCATAACAGGGTCGTCGGCTACACCTTC
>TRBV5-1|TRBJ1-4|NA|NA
CASSQGTPEKLFF
TGCGCCAGCAGTCAAGGGACTCCTGAAAAACTGTTTTTT
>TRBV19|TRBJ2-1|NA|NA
CASSIGLNRGQFF
TGTGCCAGTAGTATTGGGTTGAATAGGGGACAGTTCTTC
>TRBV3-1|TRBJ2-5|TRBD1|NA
CASSQEGTEKETQYF
TGTGCCAGCAGCCAAGAGGGGACAGAAAAAGAGACCCAGTACTTC
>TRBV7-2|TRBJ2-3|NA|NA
CASSSLGGVDTQYF
TGTGCCAGCAGCTCCCTGGGAGGTGTAGATACGCAGTATTTT
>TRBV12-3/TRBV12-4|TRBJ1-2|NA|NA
CASTFFLSSSMISGYTF
TGTGCCAGCACCTTCTTTTTGAGCAGCTCCATGATTAGTGGCTACACCTTC
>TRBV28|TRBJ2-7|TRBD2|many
CASSLWAGATEEQYF
TGTGCCAGCAGTTTATGGGCGGGAGCAACGGAGGAGCAGTACTTC
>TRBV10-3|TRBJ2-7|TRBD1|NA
CAISALGQGVYEQYF
TGTGCCATCAGTGCACTGGGACAGGGGGTATACGAGCAGTACTTC
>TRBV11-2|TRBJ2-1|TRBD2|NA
CASSLSGRVVEQFF
TGTGCCAGCAGCTTGAGCGGGAGAGTGGTTGAGCAGTTCTTC
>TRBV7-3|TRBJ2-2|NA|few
CASSRGHLNTGELFF
TGTGCCAGCAGCCGGGGACATCTAAACACCGGGGAGCTGTTTTTT